These T cell receptor beta chains were read from a single sample in a study of T-cell memory formation after mild COVID-19. TCRdb passed the 5' RACE reads through MiXCR, listing each CDR3 protein once. The sample has about 62,000 distinct CDR3 sequences, about 9.4% seen once. The specimen was PBMCs or a T cell subset sorted from them (not recorded which). Receptors were obtained from a young man who had mild COVID-19 (a few samples of this study predate the infection). Cell type and time point are not known. Both conserved end residues are trimmed from each CDR3. Fields, in order: CDR3 protein, V gene, D gene. A D gene is named only where the DNA matches it firmly.

ASSAFLSGGAWETQY,TRBV7-7,TRBD2
ASSRAGQTYNEQF,TRBV6-2/TRBV6-3,-
AIRGTTTDTQY,TRBV10-3,-
SVATLAGDYNEQF,TRBV29-1,TRBD2
ASSLSGGPYNEQF,TRBV9,TRBD2
SAEIAGVGETQY,TRBV20-1,TRBD2
ASRAETSEAF,TRBV5-4,-
SAIPGDNQPQH,TRBV20-1,-
ATSVFETQY,TRBV24-1,-
ASSTQGQIHEQF,TRBV12-3/TRBV12-4,TRBD1
ASSQDGGGEKLF,TRBV4-3,-
ASSFGDRADEAF,TRBV12-3/TRBV12-4,TRBD1
SASGGTGGRAKNIQY,TRBV20-1,TRBD2
ASSPTSYEQY,TRBV7-9,-
ASSPMTVEAF,TRBV18,-
ASSPGHTQY,TRBV9,-
ASSYSHTQY,TRBV6-6,-
ASSQGRDTYEQY,TRBV18,-
ASSVRAGLSTGELF,TRBV6-1,-
SARGRRGPYNEQF,TRBV20-1,-
ASSLVGGLYNEQF,TRBV7-6,-
ASSWNGQNNSPLH,TRBV6-2/TRBV6-3,-
ASSAIEFGDTQY,TRBV9,-
SAGQGARDEQF,TRBV20-1,TRBD1
ASSLGPRGYGVANEQF,TRBV7-9,-
AIRAGLAGETQY,TRBV10-3,TRBD2
SVFRGQPQH,TRBV29-1,-